One sample yielded the 15 T cell receptor beta chains listed below, sequenced in a study of cytotoxic CD8 clonotypes in ibrutinib-treated CLL. The table came from immunoSEQ multiplex PCR; TCRdb's copy has only in-frame clones and leaves some out. The sample contains about 60,000 clones, around 60% of which appear only once. The input for sequencing was PBMCs, taken after 24 months of ibrutinib treatment. All receptors derive from a human donor with chronic lymphocytic leukemia.

In this sample, this clone turned up a few times. The chain is built from TRBV14 and TRBJ2-5; D might be TRBD1 (6 bases). The germline V gene has CDR1 SGHDN and CDR2 FVKESK. The V and J ends lost 5 bases and 2 bases respectively, with 15 bases between them. The CDR3 has 15 amino acids. The CDR3: CASSMGWTAQETQYF. CDR3 nucleotide sequence: TGTGCCAGCAGCATGGGATGGACAGCTCAAGAGACCCAGTACTTC.

This chain joins TRBV2 and TRBJ2-7; TRBD2 matches at 8 bases. This CDR3 region has 12 residues. Germline loops: CDR1 SNHLY, CDR2 FYNNEI. V was clipped by 4 bases and J by 9 bases; unmatched bases: 5. CDR3 amino acids: CASSVQAGVQYF. The DNA for the CDR3 is TGTGCCAGCAGTGTGCAAGCGGGAGTGCAGTACTTC.

The CDR3, as DNA: TGTGCCAGCCTGGGGGCCCATGGCACTGAAGCTTTCTTT. As protein: CASLGAHGTEAFF. The chain couples TRBV19 to TRBJ1-1, with D tentatively TRBD1 (6 bases). The germline CDR1 and CDR2 sequences are LNHDA and SQIVND (reference sequence). Trimming took off 9 bases at V and 4 bases at J, with 15 bases between the two ends. The CDR3 contains 13 residues.

A few counts support this clone. The chain employs TRBV5-1 and TRBJ2-3, with D hard to call. The V gene's germline CDR1 is SGHRS and CDR2 YFSETQ. V lost 4 bases and J lost 2, with 11 bases in between. The CDR3 is made up of 14 amino acids. The CDR3 loop reads CASSAAKSTDTQYF. Written as DNA, the CDR3 is TGCGCCAGCAGCGCCGCCAAGTCCACAGATACGCAGTATTTT.

This chain uses TRBV28 with TRBJ2-7; D is perhaps TRBD2 (5 bases). In germline, CDR1 is MDHEN, CDR2 SYDVKM. The CDR3 runs to 18 residues. Trimming removed 5 bases from V and 0 bases from J, with 23 bases in between. CDR3 in amino acids: CASSPRRRRLTSSYEQYF. CDR3 in DNA: TGTGCCAGCAGTCCTAGGAGGCGTCGACTTACGAGCTCCTACGAGCAGTACTTC.

To note about this clone: The same CDR3 is also encoded by other DNA sequences in this sample. The V and J genes are TRBV5-1 and TRBJ2-3; weak D call: TRBD2 (5 bases). The CDR3 loop spans 14 amino acids. Germline CDR1 reads SGHRS; CDR2 reads YFSETQ. V was shortened by 2 bases and J by 2 bases, with 9 bases between the two germline ends. CDR3 amino acids: CASSLSGNTDTQYF. In nucleotides, the CDR3 is TGCGCCAGCAGCTTATCGGGAAACACAGATACGCAGTATTTT.

This clone was counted a few times. The J gene is TRBJ2-1, the V gene TRBV27; D possibly corresponds to TRBD2 (6 bases). The germline CDR1 and CDR2 sequences are MNHEY and SMNVEV (reference sequence). The CDR3 length is 16 residues. V lost 1 base, J lost 3 bases, and 13 bases lay in between. CDR3 region: CASSLFTGRLYNEQFF. CDR3 DNA sequence: TGTGCCAGCAGTTTATTTACGGGGAGGCTCTACAATGAGCAGTTCTTC.

The chain links TRBV11-2 to TRBJ1-6, with a tentative D call TRBD1 (5 bases). This CDR3 region has 13 residues. Germline CDR1 reads SGHAT; CDR2 reads FQNNGV. The V gene lost 5 bases and the J gene lost 6 bases, with 8 bases spanning the gap. As DNA, the CDR3 is TGTGCCAGCAGCGCAGGGTTTAATTCACCCCTCCACTTT. Protein product: CASSAGFNSPLHF.

The chain joins TRBV2 to TRBJ2-3; 8 nucleotides match TRBD2. The V segment lost 3 bases and the J segment 1 base; nucleotides outside the gene matches: 9. CDR3 length equals 17 residues. Germline CDR1 reads SNHLY; CDR2 reads FYNNEI. Here the CDR3 DNA reads TGTGCCAGCAGTGACCCGACTTGGCGGGAGGGCACAGATACGCAGTATTTT. The encoded protein is CASSDPTWREGTDTQYF.

The gene calls are TRBV5-1 and TRBJ2-5; D might be TRBD1 (6 bases). Deletions cut 4 bases from V and 6 bases from J, with 16 bases between. This CDR3 has 14 amino acids. Germline V CDR1 and CDR2: SGHRS, YFSETQ. The CDR3 loop is CASSALGALKTQYF. CDR3 DNA sequence: TGCGCCAGCAGCGCCCTGGGGGCGTTGAAGACCCAGTACTTC.

This rearrangement joins TRBV4-1 to TRBJ2-3; 9 bases line up with TRBD1. The trim removed 4 bases at V and 3 bases at J, leaving 8 bases unmatched. The CDR3 is 16 residues long. Germline CDR1 MGHRA, CDR2 YSYEKL. The CDR3 sequence is CASSPRDRAFTDTQYF. CDR3 DNA sequence: TGCGCCAGCAGCCCCAGGGACAGGGCGTTTACAGATACGCAGTATTTT.

This clone was seen only a few times. The J gene is TRBJ2-7, the V gene TRBV7-2; D not resolved. Germline loops: CDR1 SGHTA, CDR2 FQGNSA. V was cut by 3 bases and J by 3 bases, with 12 bases left in between. The CDR3 extends over 14 amino acids. CDR3 sequence reads: CASSLSPKYYEQYF. DNA of the CDR3: TGTGCCAGCAGCTTGTCTCCGAAATACTACGAGCAGTACTTC.

On this clone: Germline is not matched at one junction end, which may reflect a read error. This sequence joins TRBV6-1 and TRBJ2-1; D remains unclear. The germline V gene has CDR1 MNHNS and CDR2 SASEGT. The CDR3 loop spans 12 amino acids. The chain's CDR3 is CALERSYDEQFF. CDR3 DNA: TGTGCTCTAGAGAGGAGCTACGATGAGCAGTTCTTC.

This chain links TRBV5-4 with TRBJ2-1, with 7 positions matching TRBD2. CDR3 size: 15 residues. V was pared by 4 bases and J by 6 bases, with 10 bases of the junction left unmatched. Germline CDR1 SGHNT, CDR2 YYREEE (reference sequence). Here the CDR3 DNA reads TGTGCCAGCAGCCCCGGGCTAGCGGCACCCAATGAGCAGTTCTTC. Its translation: CASSPGLAAPNEQFF. The full variable domain, rest sourced from reference TRBV5-4 and TRBJ2-1, is ETGVTQSPTHLIKTRGQQVTLRCSSQSGHNTVSWYQQALGQGPQFIFQYYREEENGRGNFPPRFSGLQFPNYSSELNVNALELDDSALYLCASSPGLAAPNEQFFGPGTRLTVL.

The chain uses TRBV7-9 and TRBJ1-1; D not resolved. Trimming took off 2 bases at V and 6 bases at J, with 7 bases between the two ends. Per germline, CDR1 SEHNR and CDR2 FQNEAQ (reference sequence). This CDR3 has 12 amino acids. The CDR3 loop is CASSLPPSEAFF. The DNA of the CDR3 is TGTGCCAGCAGCTTACCCCCCTCTGAAGCTTTCTTT.